This TCR beta chain comes out of a study of blood T cell repertoires in COVID-19. In the study overall: From the United States, Italy and Spain came samples of acute and convalescent COVID-19. The analysed material was cDNA or gDNA that came from T cells, B-cell-depleted T cells, or PBMCs.

This CDR3 is built from 15 residues. Germline-derived CDR1 and CDR2 are LGHDT and YNNKEL (reference sequence). V dropped 7 bases and J dropped 3; count of bases not matched to a gene: 8. Source study methods: Nucleated cell number was recorded as an estimate derived from reference gene primer amplification. Profiling relied on immunoSEQ multiplex PCR, and the TCRdb table lists in-frame clones only, not all of them. V and J calls and clone size are given by that table; D and trimming were obtained from the DNA. The sample holds about 320,000 clones, around 83% seen once. This clonotype was obtained from a woman in her forties or fifties with acute or convalescent COVID-19. Sample: peripheral blood. This chain joins TRBV3-1 (or the pseudogene TRBV3-2) and TRBJ2-2, with TRBD1 matching over 7 bases. The CDR3 DNA follows: TGTGCCAGCAATCAAGGAGACAGGGACACCGGGGAGCTGTTTTTT. Translated: CASNQGDRDTGELFF.